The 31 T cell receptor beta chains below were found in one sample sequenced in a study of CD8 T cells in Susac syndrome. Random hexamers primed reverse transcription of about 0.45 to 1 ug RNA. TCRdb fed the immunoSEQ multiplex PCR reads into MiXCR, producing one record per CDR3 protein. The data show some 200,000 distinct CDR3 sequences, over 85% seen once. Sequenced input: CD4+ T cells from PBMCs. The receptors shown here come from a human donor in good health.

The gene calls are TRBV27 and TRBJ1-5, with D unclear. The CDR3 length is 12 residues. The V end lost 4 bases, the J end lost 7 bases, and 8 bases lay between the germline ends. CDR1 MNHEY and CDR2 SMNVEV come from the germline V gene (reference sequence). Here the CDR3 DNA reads TGTGCCAGCAGTTGGTTCGGGCAGCCCCAGCATTTT. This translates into CASSWFGQPQHF.

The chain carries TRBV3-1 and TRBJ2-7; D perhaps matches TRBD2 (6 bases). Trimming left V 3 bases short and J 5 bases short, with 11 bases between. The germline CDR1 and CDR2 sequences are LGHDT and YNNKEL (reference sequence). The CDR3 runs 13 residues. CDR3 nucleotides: TGTGCCAGCAGCCAGGGGGGAGTAAACGAGCAGTACTTC. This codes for CASSQGGVNEQYF.

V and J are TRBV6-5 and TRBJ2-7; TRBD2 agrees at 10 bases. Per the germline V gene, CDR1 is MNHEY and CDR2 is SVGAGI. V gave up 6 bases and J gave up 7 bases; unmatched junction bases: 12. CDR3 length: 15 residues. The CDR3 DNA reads TGTGCCAGCAGGTGGGGAGCGGGAGGGCCGCGGGAGCAGTACTTC. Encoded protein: CASRWGAGGPREQYF.

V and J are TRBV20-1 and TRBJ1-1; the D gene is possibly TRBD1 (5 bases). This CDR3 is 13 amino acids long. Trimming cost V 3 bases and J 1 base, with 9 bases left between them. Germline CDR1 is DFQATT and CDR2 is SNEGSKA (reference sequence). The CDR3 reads CSARGVGNTEAFF. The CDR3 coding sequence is TGCAGTGCTAGGGGGGTGGGGAACACTGAAGCTTTCTTT.

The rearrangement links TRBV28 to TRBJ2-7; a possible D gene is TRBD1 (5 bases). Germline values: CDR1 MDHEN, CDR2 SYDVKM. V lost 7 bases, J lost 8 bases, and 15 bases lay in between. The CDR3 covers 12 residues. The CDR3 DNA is TGTGCCAGCACCAACCCCAGGGCGCAGCAGTACTTC. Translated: CASTNPRAQQYF.

CDR3: CSGRQGDGGAFF. In DNA, the CDR3 is TGCAGCGGGCGGCAGGGCGATGGGGGAGCTTTCTTT. The chain joins TRBV29-1 to TRBJ1-1; D might be TRBD1 (5 bases). V was pared by 7 bases and J by 10 bases, with 19 bases between. This CDR3 has 12 amino acids. Per the germline V gene, CDR1 is SQVTM and CDR2 is ANQGSEA.

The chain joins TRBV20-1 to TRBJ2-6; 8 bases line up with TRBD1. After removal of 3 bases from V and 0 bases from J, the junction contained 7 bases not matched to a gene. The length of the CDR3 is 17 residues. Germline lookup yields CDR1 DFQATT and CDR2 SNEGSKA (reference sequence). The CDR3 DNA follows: TGCAGTGCTAGGGCCGGGACAGGCCTCTCTGGGGCCAACGTCCTGACTTTC. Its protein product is CSARAGTGLSGANVLTF.

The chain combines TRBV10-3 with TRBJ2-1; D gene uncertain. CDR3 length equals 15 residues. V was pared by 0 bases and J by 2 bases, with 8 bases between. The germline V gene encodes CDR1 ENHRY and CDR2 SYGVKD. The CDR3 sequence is CAISESRGTYNEQFF. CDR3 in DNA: TGTGCCATCAGTGAGTCGAGAGGCACCTACAATGAGCAGTTCTTC.

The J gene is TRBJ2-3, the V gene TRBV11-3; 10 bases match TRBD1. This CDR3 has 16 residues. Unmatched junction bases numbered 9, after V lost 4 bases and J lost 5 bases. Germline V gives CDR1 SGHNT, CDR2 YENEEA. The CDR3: CASSSRDRGSGDTQYF. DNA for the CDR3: TGTGCCAGCAGCTCCCGGGACAGGGGTTCGGGAGATACGCAGTATTTT.

The CDR3 region has the DNA TGTGCCAGCCGTTCCCTCCCGGGCTGGGGACTCTACAATGAGCAGTTCTTC. Translating gives CASRSLPGWGLYNEQFF. V usage is TRBV27 and J usage is TRBJ2-1, with D possibly TRBD2 on 6 matching bases. The germline V and J ends were trimmed by 8 bases and 3 bases, with 23 bases remaining between them. The length of the CDR3 is 17 residues. Germline values: CDR1 MNHEY, CDR2 SMNVEV (reference sequence).

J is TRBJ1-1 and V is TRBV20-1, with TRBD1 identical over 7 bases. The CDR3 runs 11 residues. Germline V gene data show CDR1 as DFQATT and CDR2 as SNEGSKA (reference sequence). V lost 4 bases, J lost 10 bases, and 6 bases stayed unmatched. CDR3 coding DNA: TGCAGTGCTATAAGACAGGGCTCAGCTTTCTTT. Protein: CSAIRQGSAFF.

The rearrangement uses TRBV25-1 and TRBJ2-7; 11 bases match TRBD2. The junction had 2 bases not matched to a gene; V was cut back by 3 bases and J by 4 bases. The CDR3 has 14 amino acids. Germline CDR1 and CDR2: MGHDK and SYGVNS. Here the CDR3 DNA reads TGTGCCAGCAGTGACGGGACTAGCGGATACGAGCAGTACTTC. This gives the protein CASSDGTSGYEQYF.

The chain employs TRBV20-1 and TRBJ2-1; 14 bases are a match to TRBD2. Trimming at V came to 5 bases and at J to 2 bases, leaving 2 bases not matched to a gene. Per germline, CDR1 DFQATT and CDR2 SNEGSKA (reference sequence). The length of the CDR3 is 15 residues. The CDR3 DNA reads TGCAGTGCTGGACTAGCGGGAGGACCCTACAATGAGCAGTTCTTC. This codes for CSAGLAGGPYNEQFF.

This CDR3 is CASSQVRGGTDTQYF. CDR3 sequence (DNA): TGTGCCAGCAGCCAAGTCCGCGGCGGGACAGATACGCAGTATTTT. V and J are TRBV3-1 and TRBJ2-3, with a weak D call TRBD2 (5 bases). The CDR3 loop spans 15 amino acids. Germline V CDR1 and CDR2: LGHDT, YNNKEL (reference sequence). V lost 1 base, J lost 3 bases, and 11 bases lay in between.

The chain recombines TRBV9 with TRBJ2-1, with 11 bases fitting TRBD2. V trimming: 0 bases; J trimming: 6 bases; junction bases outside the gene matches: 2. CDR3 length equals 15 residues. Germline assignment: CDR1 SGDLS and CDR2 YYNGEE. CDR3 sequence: CASSVETSGVNEQFF. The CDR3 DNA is TGTGCCAGCAGCGTAGAGACTAGCGGGGTCAATGAGCAGTTCTTC. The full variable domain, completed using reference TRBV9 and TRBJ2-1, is DSGVTQTPKHLITATGQRVTLRCSPRSGDLSVYWYQQSLDQGLQFLIQYYNGEERAKGNILERFSAQQFPDLHSELNLSSLELGDSALYFCASSVETSGVNEQFFGPGTRLTVL.

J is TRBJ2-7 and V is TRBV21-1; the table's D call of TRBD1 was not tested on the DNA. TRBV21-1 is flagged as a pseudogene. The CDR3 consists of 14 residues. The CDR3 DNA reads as TGTGCCAGCATTGAAGGGGACAGCGTGTACGAGCAGTACTTC. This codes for CASIEGDSVYEQYF.

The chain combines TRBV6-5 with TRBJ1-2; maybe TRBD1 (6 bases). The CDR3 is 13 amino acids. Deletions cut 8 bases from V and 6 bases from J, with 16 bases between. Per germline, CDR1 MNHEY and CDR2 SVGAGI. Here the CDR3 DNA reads TGTGCCAGCGCCACAGGGATTTGGAATGGCTACACCTTC. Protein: CASATGIWNGYTF.

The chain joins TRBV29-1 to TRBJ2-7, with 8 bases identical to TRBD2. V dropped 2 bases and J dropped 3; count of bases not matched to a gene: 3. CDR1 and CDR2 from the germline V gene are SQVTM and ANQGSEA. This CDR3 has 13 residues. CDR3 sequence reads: CSVETAGVYEQYF. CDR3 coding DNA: TGCAGCGTTGAAACAGCGGGAGTCTACGAGCAGTACTTC.

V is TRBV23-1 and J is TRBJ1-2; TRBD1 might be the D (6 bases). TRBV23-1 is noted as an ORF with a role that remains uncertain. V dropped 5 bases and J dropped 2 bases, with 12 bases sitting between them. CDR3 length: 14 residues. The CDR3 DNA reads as TGCGCCAGCAGTGCAGGGGCATGGAACTATGGCTACACCTTC. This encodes CASSAGAWNYGYTF.

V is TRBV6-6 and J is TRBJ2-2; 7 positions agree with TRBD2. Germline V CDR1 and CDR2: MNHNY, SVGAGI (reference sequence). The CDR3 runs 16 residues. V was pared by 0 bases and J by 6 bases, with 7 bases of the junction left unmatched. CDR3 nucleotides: TGTGCCAGCAGTTACTCCTCAACGGGAGGACCCGGGGAGCTGTTTTTT. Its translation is CASSYSSTGGPGELFF.

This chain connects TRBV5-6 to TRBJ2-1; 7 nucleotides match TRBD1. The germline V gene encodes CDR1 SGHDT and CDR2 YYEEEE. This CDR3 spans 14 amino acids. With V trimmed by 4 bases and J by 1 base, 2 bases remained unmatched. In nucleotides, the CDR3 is TGTGCCAGCAGCATGGGACAGTCCTACAATGAGCAGTTCTTC. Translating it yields CASSMGQSYNEQFF. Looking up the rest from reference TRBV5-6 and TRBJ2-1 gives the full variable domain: DAGVTQSPTHLIKTRGQQVTLRCSPKSGHDTVSWYQQALGQGPQFIFQYYEEEERQRGNFPDRFSGHQFPNYSSELNVNALLLGDSALYLCASSMGQSYNEQFFGPGTRLTVL.

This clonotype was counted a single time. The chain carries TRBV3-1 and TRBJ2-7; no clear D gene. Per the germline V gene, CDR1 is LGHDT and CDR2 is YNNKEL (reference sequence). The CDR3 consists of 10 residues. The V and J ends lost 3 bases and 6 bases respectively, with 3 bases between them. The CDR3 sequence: CASSQGEQYF. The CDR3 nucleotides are TGTGCCAGCAGCCAGGGCGAGCAGTACTTC.

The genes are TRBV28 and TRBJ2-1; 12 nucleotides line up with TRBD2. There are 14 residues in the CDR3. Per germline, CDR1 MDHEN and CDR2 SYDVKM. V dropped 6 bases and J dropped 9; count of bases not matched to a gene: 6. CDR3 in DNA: TGTGCCAGCAGACGGGGACTAGCGGGTATTGAGCAGTTCTTC. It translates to CASRRGLAGIEQFF.

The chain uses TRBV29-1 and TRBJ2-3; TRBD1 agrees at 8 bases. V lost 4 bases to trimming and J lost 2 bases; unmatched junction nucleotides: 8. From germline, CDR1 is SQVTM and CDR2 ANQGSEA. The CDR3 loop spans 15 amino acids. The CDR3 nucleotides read TGCAGCGTTGTCCCCCCAGGGGGCGACACAGATACGCAGTATTTT. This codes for CSVVPPGGDTDTQYF.

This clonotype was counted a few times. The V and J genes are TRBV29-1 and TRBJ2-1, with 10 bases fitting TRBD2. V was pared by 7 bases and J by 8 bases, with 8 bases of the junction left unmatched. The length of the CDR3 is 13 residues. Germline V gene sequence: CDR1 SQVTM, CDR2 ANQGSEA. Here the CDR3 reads CSAMTSGFDEQFF. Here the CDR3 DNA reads TGCAGCGCTATGACTAGCGGGTTCGATGAGCAGTTCTTC.

The CDR3 spells CGVAGVSSYNEQFF. The CDR3 coding sequence is TGTGGAGTAGCGGGAGTCTCCTCCTACAATGAGCAGTTCTTC. V gene TRBV6-2 or TRBV6-3 combines with J gene TRBJ2-1; 9 positions agree with TRBD2. CDR3 length: 14 residues. Germline CDR1 is MNHEY and CDR2 is SVGEGT.

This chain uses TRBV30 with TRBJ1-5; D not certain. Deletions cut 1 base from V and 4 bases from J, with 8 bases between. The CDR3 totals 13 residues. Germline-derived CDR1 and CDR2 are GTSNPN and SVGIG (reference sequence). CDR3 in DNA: TGTGCCTGGAGTGATCGGGAAAATCAGCCCCAGCATTTT. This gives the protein CAWSDRENQPQHF.

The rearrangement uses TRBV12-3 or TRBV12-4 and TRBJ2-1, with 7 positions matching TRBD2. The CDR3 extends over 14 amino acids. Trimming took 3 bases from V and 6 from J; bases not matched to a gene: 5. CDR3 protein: CASSFTGGSNEQFF. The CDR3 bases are TGTGCCAGCAGTTTCACGGGAGGAAGCAATGAGCAGTTCTTC.

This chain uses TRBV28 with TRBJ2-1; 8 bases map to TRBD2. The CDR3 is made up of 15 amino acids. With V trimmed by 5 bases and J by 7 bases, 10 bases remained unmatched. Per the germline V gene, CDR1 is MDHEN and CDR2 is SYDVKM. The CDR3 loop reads CASSPVSGGHNEQFF. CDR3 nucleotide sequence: TGTGCCAGCAGTCCTGTTTCGGGAGGGCATAATGAGCAGTTCTTC. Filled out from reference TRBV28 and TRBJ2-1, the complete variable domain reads DVKVTQSSRYLVKRTGEKVFLECVQDMDHENMFWYRQDPGLGLRLIYFSYDVKMKEKGDIPEGYSVSREKKERFSLILESASTNQTSMYLCASSPVSGGHNEQFFGPGTRLTVL.

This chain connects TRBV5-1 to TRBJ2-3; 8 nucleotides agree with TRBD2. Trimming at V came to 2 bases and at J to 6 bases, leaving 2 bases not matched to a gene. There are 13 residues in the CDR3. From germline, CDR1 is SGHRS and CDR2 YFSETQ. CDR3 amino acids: CASSLAGVDTQYF. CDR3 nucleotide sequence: TGCGCCAGCAGCTTAGCGGGAGTGGATACGCAGTATTTT. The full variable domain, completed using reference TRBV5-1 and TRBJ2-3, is KAGVTQTPRYLIKTRGQQVTLSCSPISGHRSVSWYQQTPGQGLQFLFEYFSETQRNKGNFPGRFSGRQFSNSRSEMNVSTLELGDSALYLCASSLAGVDTQYFGPGTRLTVL.

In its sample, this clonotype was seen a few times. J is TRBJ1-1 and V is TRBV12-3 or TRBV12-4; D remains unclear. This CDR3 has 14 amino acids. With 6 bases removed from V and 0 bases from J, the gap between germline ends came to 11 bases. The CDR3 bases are TGTGCCAGCAGCCCCTCTAGCGTGAACACTGAAGCTTTCTTT. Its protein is CASSPSSVNTEAFF.